Listed here are 19 T cell receptor beta chains from one sample, sequenced in a study of CD8+CD57+ T cells in acquired aplastic anemia. Profiling of TCR beta VDJ combinations and CDR3 sequences used genomic DNA as template. TCRdb reprocessed the reads via MiXCR and lists one record per CDR3 protein. Here the sample spans roughly 200,000 distinct CDR3 sequences, 63% being singletons. Flow cytometry had shown expanded CD8+CD57+ cells in the patients chosen for sequencing. Sequenced material: sorted CD4+, CD8+, or CD8+CD57+ T cells (not recorded which) from PBMCs. The receptors derive from a human donor with aplastic anemia.

This chain links TRBV7-2 with TRBJ2-7; D is perhaps TRBD2 (5 bases). Per the germline V gene, CDR1 is SGHTA and CDR2 is FQGNSA. The CDR3 sequence is 15 residues long. V dropped 0 bases and J dropped 3 bases, with 12 bases sitting between them. The CDR3: CASSLAEPAVYEQYF. The CDR3 nucleotides read TGTGCCAGCAGCTTAGCGGAGCCAGCGGTCTACGAGCAGTACTTC.

The gene calls are TRBV9 and TRBJ1-4; tentatively, D is TRBD1 (5 bases). This CDR3 comprises 16 residues. V was pared by 0 bases and J by 8 bases, with 17 bases between. Germline V gene data show CDR1 as SGDLS and CDR2 as YYNGEE. As DNA, the CDR3 is TGTGCCAGCAGCGTAGGGGTCGCAGGGTATGGAGAAAAACTGTTTTTT. This sequence encodes CASSVGVAGYGEKLFF. Combining the CDR3 with reference TRBV9 and TRBJ1-4 gives the whole variable domain DSGVTQTPKHLITATGQRVTLRCSPRSGDLSVYWYQQSLDQGLQFLIQYYNGEERAKGNILERFSAQQFPDLHSELNLSSLELGDSALYFCASSVGVAGYGEKLFFGSGTQLSVL.

The CDR3 bases are TGTGCCAGTAGTATTGGGACAGGGGGCGGTTGGATACTGTTTTTT. This translates into CASSIGTGGGWILFF. This chain uses TRBV19 with TRBJ2-2, with 12 nucleotides matching TRBD1. This CDR3 spans 15 amino acids. V lost 3 bases to trimming and J lost 14 bases; unmatched junction nucleotides: 10. Germline assignment: CDR1 LNHDA and CDR2 SQIVND (reference sequence).

The chain recombines TRBV19 with TRBJ1-5; D unclear. Trimming took 10 bases from V and 14 from J, leaving 21 bases between them. CDR3 length: 12 residues. Germline CDR1 reads LNHDA; CDR2 reads SQIVND (reference sequence). CDR3 nucleotides: TGTGCCACTTCGGGGTCTACGGGCTACGAGCATTTT. Its translation is CATSGSTGYEHF.

V gene TRBV20-1 combines with J gene TRBJ1-5; D uncertain. V was shortened by 0 bases and J by 0 bases, with 12 bases between the two germline ends. In germline, CDR1 is DFQATT, CDR2 SNEGSKA (reference sequence). This CDR3 is 16 amino acids long. CDR3: CSARDLMGNSNQPQHF. CDR3 coding DNA: TGCAGTGCTAGAGATCTGATGGGAAATAGCAATCAGCCCCAGCATTTT.

This clonotype was counted only a few times. The chain combines TRBV7-9 with TRBJ2-5, with D maybe TRBD1 (5 bases). Per germline, CDR1 SEHNR and CDR2 FQNEAQ (reference sequence). There are 13 residues in the CDR3. Trimming cost V 10 bases and J 4 bases, with 16 bases left between them. CDR3 amino acids: CAITVERGETQYF. CDR3 nucleotides: TGTGCCATCACCGTTGAAAGGGGAGAGACCCAGTACTTC.

This chain uses TRBV25-1 with TRBJ2-1; D perhaps matches TRBD2 (5 bases). Trimming left V 5 bases short and J 8 bases short, with 13 bases between. CDR1 MGHDK and CDR2 SYGVNS come from the germline V gene. This CDR3 is built from 13 residues. CDR3 DNA: TGTGCCAGCAGTTTACTATCCGGGGATGAGCAGTTCTTC. Its protein is CASSLLSGDEQFF.

This chain links TRBV11-3 with TRBJ2-2; maybe TRBD1 (6 bases). CDR1 is SGHNT, CDR2 YENEEA, per germline. Trimming shortened V by 0 bases and J by 4 bases, and 6 bases separated the two germline ends. The CDR3 covers 14 residues. CDR3 sequence (DNA): TGTGCCAGCAGCTTAGACAGGGGCACCGGGGAGCTGTTTTTT. This encodes CASSLDRGTGELFF.

The chain is built from TRBV5-1 and TRBJ2-7, with TRBD1 as a possible D gene (6 bases). Trimming took 4 bases from V and 3 from J, leaving 14 bases between them. The CDR3 is made up of 14 amino acids. Germline CDR1 and CDR2: SGHRS and YFSETQ. The CDR3 is CASSQIRGNYEQYF. The CDR3 DNA is TGCGCCAGCAGCCAAATCAGGGGAAACTACGAGCAGTACTTC.

This sequence joins TRBV7-2 and TRBJ2-1, with D unresolved. Germline V CDR1 and CDR2: SGHTA, FQGNSA. V shed 1 base and J shed 8 bases, with 9 bases lying between them. The CDR3 has 13 residues. This chain's CDR3 is CASSLGRTDEQFF. The CDR3 DNA is TGTGCCAGCAGCTTAGGGAGAACCGATGAGCAGTTCTTC.

The rearrangement uses TRBV29-1 and TRBJ1-2, with 9 bases that match TRBD1. With V trimmed by 7 bases and J by 6 bases, 6 bases remained unmatched. This CDR3 has 12 residues. In germline, CDR1 is SQVTM, CDR2 ANQGSEA. CDR3: CSAADRGNGYTF. The CDR3 DNA reads as TGCAGCGCCGCCGACAGGGGGAATGGCTACACCTTC.

The chain carries TRBV29-1 and TRBJ2-1; D possibly matches TRBD1 or TRBD2 (5 bases each). CDR3 size: 14 residues. V lost 3 bases, J lost 6 bases, and 15 bases lay in between. From germline, CDR1 is SQVTM and CDR2 ANQGSEA. The CDR3 DNA is TGCAGCGTTGATAGAGGGGATGGGGTCAATGAGCAGTTCTTC. Translation gives CSVDRGDGVNEQFF.

This sequence joins TRBV10-1 and TRBJ1-3; D ambiguous. This CDR3 comprises 15 residues. Trimming shortened V by 2 bases and J by 3 bases, and 11 bases separated the two germline ends. In germline, CDR1 is WNHNN, CDR2 SYGVQD (reference sequence). The CDR3 protein is CASSEGVGFGNTIYF. The CDR3 region has the DNA TGCGCCAGCAGTGAGGGGGTAGGCTTTGGAAACACCATATATTTT.

The CDR3 bases are TGTGCCAGCAGTGGGAGCAGGGGGGGCTATGGCTACACCTTC. Protein: CASSGSRGGYGYTF. This rearrangement joins TRBV28 to TRBJ1-2, with TRBD1 matching over 7 bases. In germline, CDR1 is MDHEN, CDR2 SYDVKM. V trimming: 5 bases; J trimming: 4 bases; junction bases outside the gene matches: 7. CDR3 length equals 14 residues.

This clonotype was recorded a few times. The chain couples TRBV4-1 to TRBJ1-3; D uncertain. The CDR3 length is 17 residues. The germline V and J ends were trimmed by 1 base and 1 base, with 14 bases remaining between them. CDR1 MGHRA and CDR2 YSYEKL come from the germline V gene. The DNA for the CDR3 is TGCGCCAGCAGCCAAGCCCACCAGCAGGAGTCTGGAAACACCATATATTTT. Residues: CASSQAHQQESGNTIYF.

The V and J genes are TRBV7-9 and TRBJ2-5, with 10 bases matching TRBD2. Germline-derived CDR1 and CDR2 are SEHNR and FQNEAQ (reference sequence). The CDR3 totals 16 residues. The junction had 6 bases not matched to a gene; V was cut back by 0 bases and J by 5 bases. This chain's CDR3 is CASSLAGTSDWETQYF. The CDR3, as DNA: TGTGCCAGCAGCTTAGCGGGGACTAGCGACTGGGAGACCCAGTACTTC.

As DNA, the CDR3 is TGTGCCATCAGTGAGGCAACTAATGAAAAACTGTTTTTT. Protein product: CAISEATNEKLFF. The chain joins TRBV10-3 to TRBJ1-4; D gene ambiguous. The CDR3 spans 13 residues. V lost 2 bases, J lost 0 bases, and 1 base lay in between. Germline V lookup: CDR1 ENHRY, CDR2 SYGVKD.

This clonotype was recorded only once. The chain is built from TRBV9 and TRBJ1-5, with D possibly TRBD1 on 6 matching bases. The germline gives CDR1 SGDLS, CDR2 YYNGEE. The CDR3 has 17 residues. Trimming cost V 3 bases and J 1 base, with 17 bases left between them. This chain's CDR3 is CASSEWDTIRSNQPQHF. CDR3 bases: TGTGCCAGCAGCGAATGGGACACAATTAGGAGCAATCAGCCCCAGCATTTT.

There are a few counts of this clonotype. This chain connects TRBV6-6 to TRBJ2-7; no firm D call. CDR3 size: 11 residues. Germline values: CDR1 MNHNY, CDR2 SVGAGI (reference sequence). V dropped 7 bases and J dropped 9 bases, with 13 bases sitting between them. For the CDR3, the DNA is TGTGCCAGCAAGGAACTCACGCGGCAGTACTTC. Protein product: CASKELTRQYF.